The 12 T cell receptor beta chains given below trace back to one sample, sequenced in a study of siplizumab effects on memory and regulatory T cells. Assay used: immunoSEQ multiplex PCR; TCRdb lists only in-frame clones, some missing. This sample carries tens of thousands of clones, approximately 94% of them seen once, and the ten largest clones take over 5.5%. Sample: CD8+ T cells sorted from blood. These receptors came from a human donor in good health.

This clone was detected only once. The chain recombines TRBV10-3 with TRBJ1-2; TRBD1 might be the D (5 bases). This CDR3 region has 17 residues. Trimming stripped 4 bases from V and 0 bases from J, with 18 bases between. Germline V gives CDR1 ENHRY, CDR2 SYGVKD. CDR3 in DNA: TGTGCCATCAGTGGGGACCTCATACCCCCCGCTAACTATGGCTACACCTTC. Residues: CAISGDLIPPANYGYTF.

The rearrangement links TRBV6-6 to TRBJ2-1; TRBD1 aligns across 7 bases. Germline values: CDR1 MNHNY, CDR2 SVGAGI (reference sequence). The V and J ends lost 2 bases and 1 base, in that order; junction bases with no gene match: 2. The CDR3 contains 15 residues. Written as DNA, the CDR3 is TGTGCCAGCAGTTACGAACAGGGGTCCTACAATGAGCAGTTCTTC. It yields the protein CASSYEQGSYNEQFF.

The chain recombines TRBV28 with TRBJ1-2; 9 positions agree with TRBD1. The CDR3 contains 14 residues. From germline, CDR1 is MDHEN and CDR2 SYDVKM. V was clipped by 6 bases and J by 4 bases; unmatched bases: 6. The CDR3 nucleotides are TGTGCCAGCAGCCTACAGGGGGCCGGCTATGGCTACACCTTC. Amino acids: CASSLQGAGYGYTF.

V gene TRBV6-5 combines with J gene TRBJ1-6, with TRBD1 matching over 7 bases. Germline V gene lookup returns CDR1 MNHEY and CDR2 SVGAGI. The CDR3 has 16 amino acids. V shed 1 base and J 7 bases; nucleotides not matched to a gene: 7. In nucleotides, the CDR3 is TGTGCCAGCAGTTACTTCGGTGACAGGGTGAATTCACCCCTCCACTTT. It encodes CASSYFGDRVNSPLHF.

This clone was seen once. V is TRBV5-6 and J is TRBJ1-5; TRBD1 agrees at 9 bases. V was pared by 4 bases and J by 1 base, with 6 bases of the junction left unmatched. Germline lookup yields CDR1 SGHDT and CDR2 YYEEEE. This CDR3 comprises 16 residues. The CDR3 region is CASSPGQGSSNQPQHF. The DNA of the CDR3 is TGTGCCAGCAGCCCGGGACAGGGTTCGAGCAATCAGCCCCAGCATTTT.

The chain uses TRBV12-5 and TRBJ2-5, with D possibly matching TRBD2 (6 bases). The CDR3 runs to 13 residues. Trimming left V 1 base short and J 4 bases short, with 7 bases between. In germline, CDR1 is LGHNT, CDR2 FRNRAP. CDR3 region: CASGLGGGETQYF. The CDR3 nucleotides read TGTGCTAGTGGTTTGGGGGGAGGAGAGACCCAGTACTTC.

V is TRBV6-5 and J is TRBJ1-1; no definite D call. This CDR3 is built from 14 residues. The V gene's germline CDR1 is MNHEY and CDR2 SVGAGI. V was shortened by 5 bases and J by 1 base, with 11 bases between the two germline ends. CDR3 sequence reads: CASSPDRENTEAFF. The DNA of the CDR3 is TGTGCCAGCAGTCCGGACCGAGAGAACACTGAAGCTTTCTTT.

The rearrangement joins TRBV2 to TRBJ2-7, with D perhaps given as TRBD1 or TRBD2 (5 bases each). CDR1 is SNHLY and CDR2 is FYNNEI in the germline V gene. V was clipped by 0 bases and J by 5 bases, with 11 bases between them. The CDR3 spans 14 residues. The DNA for the CDR3 is TGTGCCAGCAGTGAAGCGGTGGGGGTCGACGAGCAGTACTTC. It specifies CASSEAVGVDEQYF.

The chain links TRBV13 to TRBJ1-1; weak D call: TRBD1 (6 bases). V gave up 3 bases and J gave up 0 bases, with 17 bases separating them. The germline V gene has CDR1 PRHDT and CDR2 FYEKMQ (reference sequence). This CDR3 has 17 residues. CDR3 amino acids: CASSFVGGLGMNTEAFF. The CDR3 nucleotides are TGTGCCAGCAGCTTCGTCGGGGGGCTGGGGATGAACACTGAAGCTTTCTTT. Drawing the rest from reference TRBV13 and TRBJ1-1, the complete variable domain is AAGVIQSPRHLIKEKRETATLKCYPIPRHDTVYWYQQGPGQDPQFLISFYEKMQSDKGSIPDRFSAQQFSDYHSELNMSSLELGDSALYFCASSFVGGLGMNTEAFFGQGTRLTVV.

The V call is TRBV11-2, the J call TRBJ1-4; a possible D gene is TRBD1 (6 bases). CDR3 length: 14 amino acids. Trimming removed 8 bases from V and 4 bases from J, with 14 bases in between. Germline values: CDR1 SGHAT, CDR2 FQNNGV. The CDR3 bases are TGTGCCAGCCGCGCAGGGGTGCTTAATGAAAAACTGTTTTTT. Translating gives CASRAGVLNEKLFF.

The chain has TRBV5-1 and TRBJ2-4; no definite D call. Looked up from germline, CDR1 is SGHRS and CDR2 is YFSETQ. The CDR3 runs to 13 residues. Deletions cut 1 base from V and 7 bases from J, with 9 bases between. In DNA, the CDR3 is TGCGCCAGCAGCTTGCCCGAGGTTAACATTCAGTACTTC. This gives the protein CASSLPEVNIQYF.

A few counts support this clone. The DNA of the CDR3 is TGCAGCGTTGATGGCCTAGCGGGAGGGCTCTATGAGCAGTTCTTC. Protein: CSVDGLAGGLYEQFF. V gene TRBV29-1 combines with J gene TRBJ2-1; TRBD2 aligns across 12 bases. The CDR3 has 15 amino acids. Losses at the gene ends were 3 bases for V and 8 bases for J; bases not matched to a gene: 8. Germline assignment: CDR1 SQVTM and CDR2 ANQGSEA.